This TCR beta chain was observed in a study of monozygotic twins with inflammatory bowel disease. Study results and caveats: In the analysis, different T cell subtypes could not be told apart.

For this clonotype: Its antigen remains unidentified.

Germline V CDR1 and CDR2: SGHRS, YFSETQ. The CDR3 contains 14 residues. For every TCR library, about 3,400 ng of total RNA was used. Each CDR3 protein gets one entry in TCRdb, which reprocessed the 5' RACE reads and gives no DNA. Its listing shows just over 300,000 distinct CDR3 sequences. Sequences were obtained from blood. This clonotype was sampled from a human donor with ulcerative colitis or Crohn's disease, or a healthy co-twin of an affected twin (not recorded which). This chain connects TRBV5-1 to TRBJ2-1. CDR3 in amino acids: CASIDTNSYNEQFF.